This record looks at one T cell receptor (beta chain) sequence and its context. Looked up from germline, CDR1 is MNHNY and CDR2 is SVGAGI (reference sequence). CDR3 length equals 13 residues. Trimming removed 6 bases from V and 6 bases from J, with 9 bases in between. Using immunoSEQ multiplex PCR, the repertoire was profiled, and TCRdb retains in-frame clones only, with some absent. The sample lists around 200,000 clones; about three quarters were seen once. The data originate from a study of cytotoxic CD8 clonotypes in ibrutinib-treated CLL. V usage is TRBV6-6 and J usage is TRBJ1-6, with D hard to call. Sequencing was performed on PBMCs, taken after 12 months of ibrutinib treatment. This TCR was recovered from a human donor with chronic lymphocytic leukemia. CDR3 sequence: CASSLDGNSPLHF. Written as DNA, the CDR3 is TGTGCCAGCAGCCTTGACGGTAATTCACCCCTCCACTTT.